This TCR beta chain originates from a study of blood T cell repertoires in COVID-19. Study-wide background: Acute and convalescent COVID-19 samples came from the United States, Italy and Spain. Sample material is recorded as cDNA or gDNA derived from T cells, B-cell-depleted T cells, or PBMCs.

The germline gives CDR1 SNHLY, CDR2 FYNNEI. V was shortened by 6 bases and J by 8 bases, with 19 bases between the two germline ends. This CDR3 comprises 14 residues. Per the original methods: Amplified reference gene primers provided the basis for estimating nucleated cell counts. Sequencing used immunoSEQ multiplex PCR; TCRdb keeps in-frame clones, though not all of them. Clone size and the V and J calls come from that table; the DNA yielded D and trimming. The sample shows approximately 210,000 clones, about 91% of them seen only once. Material for sequencing was peripheral blood. The V gene is TRBV2, the J gene TRBJ1-2; D is possibly TRBD1 (5 bases). The TCR originated in a middle-aged woman with acute or convalescent COVID-19. As DNA, the CDR3 is TGTGCCAGCAGCAGAGATGGGGCAGGGCGAGGCTACACCTTC. This sequence encodes CASSRDGAGRGYTF.